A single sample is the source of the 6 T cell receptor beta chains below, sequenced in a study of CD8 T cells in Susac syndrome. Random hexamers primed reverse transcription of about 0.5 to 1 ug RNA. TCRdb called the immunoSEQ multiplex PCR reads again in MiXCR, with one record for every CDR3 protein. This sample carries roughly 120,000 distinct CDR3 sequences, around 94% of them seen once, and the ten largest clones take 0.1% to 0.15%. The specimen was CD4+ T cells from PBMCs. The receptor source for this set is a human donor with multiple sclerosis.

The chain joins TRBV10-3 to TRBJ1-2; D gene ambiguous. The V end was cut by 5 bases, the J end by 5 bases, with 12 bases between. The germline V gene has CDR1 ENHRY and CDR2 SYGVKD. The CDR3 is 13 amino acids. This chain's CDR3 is CAISPQSEYGYTF. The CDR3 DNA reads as TGTGCCATCAGTCCACAGAGCGAGTATGGCTACACCTTC.

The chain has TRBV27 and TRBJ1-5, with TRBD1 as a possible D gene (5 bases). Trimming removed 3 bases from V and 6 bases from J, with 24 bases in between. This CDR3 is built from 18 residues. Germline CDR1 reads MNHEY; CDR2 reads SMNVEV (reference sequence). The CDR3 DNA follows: TGTGCCAGCAGTTTCTCAAACCCGGGGGGTTGGGAGAGTCAGCCCCAGCATTTT. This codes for CASSFSNPGGWESQPQHF.

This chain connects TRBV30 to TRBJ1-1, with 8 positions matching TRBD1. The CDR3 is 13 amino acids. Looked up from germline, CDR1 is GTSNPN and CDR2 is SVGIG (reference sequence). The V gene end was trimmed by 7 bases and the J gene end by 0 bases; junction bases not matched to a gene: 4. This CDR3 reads CASGGAVNTEAFF. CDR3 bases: TGTGCCTCAGGGGGCGCCGTGAACACTGAAGCTTTCTTT. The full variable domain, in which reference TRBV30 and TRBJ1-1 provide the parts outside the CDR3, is SQTIHQWPATLVQPVGSPLSLECTVEGTSNPNLYWYRQAAGRGLQLLFYSVGIGQISSEVPQNLSASRPQDRQFILSSKKLLLSDSGFYLCASGGAVNTEAFFGQGTRLTVV.

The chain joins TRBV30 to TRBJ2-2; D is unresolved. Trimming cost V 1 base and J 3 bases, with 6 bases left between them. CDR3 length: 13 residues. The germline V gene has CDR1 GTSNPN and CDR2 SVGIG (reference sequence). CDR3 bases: TGTGCCTGGAGTGGACATGACACCGGGGAGCTGTTTTTT. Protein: CAWSGHDTGELFF.

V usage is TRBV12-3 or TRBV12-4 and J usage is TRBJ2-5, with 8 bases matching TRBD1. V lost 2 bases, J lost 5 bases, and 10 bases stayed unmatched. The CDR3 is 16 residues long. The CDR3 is CASSLSSGGAGETQYF. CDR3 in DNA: TGTGCCAGCAGTTTAAGTTCAGGGGGCGCGGGTGAGACCCAGTACTTC.

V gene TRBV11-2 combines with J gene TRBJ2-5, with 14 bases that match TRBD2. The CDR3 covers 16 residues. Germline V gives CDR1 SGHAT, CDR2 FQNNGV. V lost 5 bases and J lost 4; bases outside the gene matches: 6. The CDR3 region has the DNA TGTGCCAGCAGCCCAAGACTAGCGGGAGGGGGAGAGACCCAGTACTTC. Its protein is CASSPRLAGGGETQYF.